This is a list of T cell receptor beta chains from one sample in a study of blood T cell repertoires in COVID-19. Here immunoSEQ multiplex PCR was the method, and the copy in TCRdb shows in-frame clones only, minus some. Among over 80,000 clones listed, 88% were seen once. The sample consisted of peripheral blood. These receptor sequences come from a man between 70 and 80 years old with acute or convalescent COVID-19. The CDR3 runs from the conserved cysteine through the conserved F or W. A D gene is named only where the DNA matches it firmly. Expanded clones are given a class, and other clones once, few, many or no size at all.

CASSLGGAKTDTQYF	TGTGCCAGCAGTTTAGGGGGGGCTAAGACAGATACGCAGTATTTT	15	NA	TRBJ2-3	TRBV28	NA
CSASRTSVYNEQFF	TGCAGTGCTAGTCGGACTAGCGTTTACAATGAGCAGTTCTTC	14	TRBD2	TRBJ2-1	TRBV20-1	NA
CASSLFPSRGPGELFF	TGTGCCAGCAGTTTATTCCCCAGCAGGGGCCCCGGGGAGCTGTTTTTT	16	NA	TRBJ2-2	TRBV27	few
CASSPAGGEQFF	TGTGCCAGCAGCCCCGCGGGGGGTGAGCAGTTCTTC	12	TRBD2	TRBJ2-1	TRBV7-9	NA
CASSPRQNSPLHF	TGTGCCAGCAGTCCGAGACAGAATTCACCCCTCCACTTT	13	NA	TRBJ1-6	TRBV12-3/TRBV12-4	NA
CASSYRGVTGNEQFF	TGTGCCAGCAGTTATCGGGGGGTGACGGGGAATGAGCAGTTCTTC	15	TRBD2	TRBJ2-1	TRBV6-2/TRBV6-3	NA
CAWSPRGLGDEQYF	TGTGCCTGGAGTCCGCGGGGTCTAGGGGACGAGCAGTACTTC	14	NA	TRBJ2-7	TRBV30	NA
CASQRGQGILDEQYF	TGTGCCAGCCAGCGGGGGCAGGGGATTTTAGACGAGCAGTACTTC	15	TRBD2	TRBJ2-7	TRBV27	NA
CASSPGQDTEAFF	TGTGCCAGCTCACCCGGACAGGACACTGAAGCTTTCTTT	13	TRBD1	TRBJ1-1	TRBV18	few
CASSAGLAATDTQYF	TGTGCCAGCAGCGCGGGACTAGCGGCCACAGATACGCAGTATTTT	15	TRBD2	TRBJ2-3	TRBV2	NA
CATSGPGDRPGTEAFF	TGTGCCACCAGCGGTCCGGGGGACAGGCCCGGCACTGAAGCTTTCTTT	16	TRBD1	TRBJ1-1	TRBV15	NA
CASSPIGGGGNTIYF	TGTGCCAGCTCACCAATCGGGGGTGGTGGAAACACCATATATTTT	15	NA	TRBJ1-3	TRBV18	NA
CASSRGGVWQAYNEQFF	TGTGCCAGCAGCCGGGGGGGGGTTTGGCAGGCTTACAATGAGCAGTTCTTC	17	TRBD2	TRBJ2-1	TRBV7-6	once
CASRVPGLAGATNTGELFF	TGTGCCAGCAGAGTCCCGGGACTAGCGGGGGCCACGAACACCGGGGAGCTGTTTTTT	19	TRBD2	TRBJ2-2	TRBV2	NA
CASSPQSYEQYF	TGTGCCAGCAGCCCACAGTCCTACGAGCAGTACTTC	12	NA	TRBJ2-7	TRBV12-3/TRBV12-4	NA
CASSYSGQGSFSGNTIYF	TGTGCCAGCAGTTACTCGGGACAGGGATCCTTCTCTGGAAACACCATATATTTT	18	TRBD1	TRBJ1-3	TRBV6-2/TRBV6-3	NA
CASAARGELFF	TGTGCCTCCGCGGCCCGCGGGGAGCTGTTTTTT	11	NA	TRBJ2-2	TRBV30	NA
CASSQLGGTEAFF	TGTGCCAGCAGCCAGTTGGGGGGAACTGAAGCTTTCTTT	13	NA	TRBJ1-1	TRBV3-1/TRBV3-2	NA
CASKGQGHEQYF	TGTGCCAGCAAGGGACAGGGTCACGAGCAGTACTTC	12	TRBD1	TRBJ2-7	TRBV2	once
CASSLAGGNTEAFF	TGTGCCAGCAGCTTGGCAGGGGGGAACACTGAAGCTTTCTTT	14	TRBD1	TRBJ1-1	TRBV5-4	once
CASREYVNTEAFF	TGCGCCAGCAGGGAGTACGTGAACACTGAAGCTTTCTTT	13	NA	TRBJ1-1	TRBV5-1	NA
CASTSMGGGTEAFF	TGTGCCAGCACCTCCATGGGAGGGGGGACTGAAGCTTTCTTT	14	NA	TRBJ1-1	TRBV28	once
CASTQVGGSTEAFF	TGTGCCAGCACCCAAGTCGGCGGGAGCACTGAAGCTTTCTTT	14	NA	TRBJ1-1	TRBV6-5	NA
CASSLQGDASKAFF	TGTGCCAGCAGTTTACAGGGGGACGCGAGTAAAGCTTTCTTT	14	TRBD1	TRBJ1-1	TRBV27	NA
CASSLAKYNEQFF	TGTGCCAGCAGCTTAGCAAAATACAATGAGCAGTTCTTC	13	NA	TRBJ2-1	TRBV11-2	once
CSVGKTSGIYEQYF	TGCAGCGTTGGAAAGACTAGCGGGATTTACGAGCAGTACTTC	14	TRBD2	TRBJ2-7	TRBV29-1	NA
CASSIGRGDHSYNEQFF	TGTGCCAGTAGTATCGGTCGCGGAGACCACTCCTACAATGAGCAGTTCTTC	17	NA	TRBJ2-1	TRBV19	NA
CASSQSFRAGGTYEQYF	TGTGCCAGCAGCCAAAGTTTTCGAGCGGGAGGGACCTACGAGCAGTACTTC	17	TRBD2	TRBJ2-7	TRBV3-1/TRBV3-2	NA
CASSHGTSGYEQYF	TGTGCCAGCTCACATGGGACATCTGGCTACGAGCAGTACTTC	14	NA	TRBJ2-7	TRBV18	NA
CASSAHLDSNQETQYF	TGTGCCAGCAGTGCCCATCTAGACTCCAACCAAGAGACCCAGTACTTC	16	NA	TRBJ2-5	TRBV27	NA
CASSAYYEQYF	TGTGCCAGCAGTGCGTACTACGAGCAGTACTTC	11	NA	TRBJ2-7	TRBV12-3/TRBV12-4	NA
CAWSVGQGDSPLHF	TGTGCCTGGAGTGTCGGACAGGGTGACTCACCCCTCCACTTT	14	TRBD1	TRBJ1-6	TRBV30	NA
CAAGVGNTEAFF	TGTGCTGCAGGGGTTGGGAACACTGAAGCTTTCTTT	12	NA	TRBJ1-1	TRBV19	NA
CSVVEGTGNTEAFF	TGCAGCGTCGTGGAGGGGACAGGGAACACTGAAGCTTTCTTT	14	TRBD1	TRBJ1-1	TRBV29-1	NA
CASSPTGGMWNTGELFF	TGCGCCAGCAGCCCCACAGGGGGCATGTGGAACACCGGGGAGCTGTTTTTT	17	TRBD1	TRBJ2-2	TRBV5-1	NA
CASSLESFGHLEQYF	TGTGCCAGCAGCTTAGAATCTTTTGGGCATCTCGAGCAGTACTTC	15	NA	TRBJ2-7	TRBV11-2	NA
CASSEGQGVQPQHF	TGTGCCAGCAGTGAAGGCCAGGGGGTGCAGCCCCAGCATTTT	14	TRBD1	TRBJ1-5	TRBV6-1	NA
CASSPDRGYTEAFF	TGTGCCAGCAGCCCGGACAGGGGGTATACTGAAGCTTTCTTT	14	TRBD1	TRBJ1-1	TRBV6-6	NA
CASSQVVRGGAYGYTF	TGTGCCAGCAGCCAAGTGGTGAGAGGGGGAGCCTATGGCTACACCTTC	16	NA	TRBJ1-2	TRBV3-1/TRBV3-2	few
CASSSMMEAVLYEQYF	TGTGCCAGCAGTTCGATGATGGAGGCGGTTCTGTACGAGCAGTACTTC	16	NA	TRBJ2-7	TRBV28	NA
CASSIDPTALGGNTIYF	TGTGCCAGTAGTATAGATCCGACAGCCCTTGGAGGAAACACCATATATTTT	17	NA	TRBJ1-3	TRBV19	NA
CASSLGQYTEAFF	TGTGCCAGTAGCTTAGGACAGTACACTGAAGCTTTCTTT	13	NA	TRBJ1-1	TRBV19	NA
CASSLGLSRYEQYF	TGTGCCAGCAGTTTAGGACTAAGCAGGTACGAGCAGTACTTC	14	NA	TRBJ2-7	TRBV28	NA
CASSLDRLREQYF	TGTGCCAGCAGCTTAGATCGTCTCCGCGAGCAGTACTTC	13	NA	TRBJ2-7	TRBV11-2	NA
CASKVSSNYEQYF	TGTGCCAGCAAAGTGAGTTCGAACTACGAGCAGTACTTC	13	NA	TRBJ2-7	TRBV11-2	NA
CATRDREALPFF	TGTGCCACCAGGGACAGGGAGGCCTTGCCGTTCTTC	12	TRBD1	TRBJ2-1	TRBV24-1	NA
CASSWGTSGEQYF	TGTGCCAGCAGTTGGGGGACTAGCGGTGAGCAGTACTTC	13	TRBD2	TRBJ2-7	TRBV12-3/TRBV12-4	NA
CASGLAGAYEQYF	TGCGCCAGCGGACTAGCGGGAGCCTACGAGCAGTACTTC	13	TRBD2	TRBJ2-7	TRBV4-3	NA
CASSSGGGDNSPLHF	TGTGCCAGCAGCTCGGGCGGGGGTGACAATTCACCCCTCCACTTT	15	NA	TRBJ1-6	TRBV7-9	NA
CASSLPGAPAMNTEAFF	TGTGCCAGCAGCTTACCAGGGGCACCAGCCATGAACACTGAAGCTTTCTTT	17	NA	TRBJ1-1	TRBV5-6	few
CASSEALGRGTQYF	TGCGCCAGCAGTGAAGCCCTGGGGAGGGGGACCCAGTACTTC	14	TRBD2	TRBJ2-5	TRBV10-2	NA
CASKASNQPQHF	TGTGCCAGCAAAGCTAGCAATCAGCCCCAGCATTTT	12	NA	TRBJ1-5	TRBV7-2	NA
CASSKREAHNEQFF	TGTGCCAGCAGCAAGCGGGAGGCCCACAATGAGCAGTTCTTC	14	TRBD2	TRBJ2-1	TRBV5-4	NA